This section outlines one T cell receptor (beta chain) sequence together with its context. Self-reported history from a screening survey and questionnaire set each donor's cohort. Exposed enrollees had met someone with a PCR-confirmed or clinician-diagnosed COVID-19 case at some point within the 2 weeks before study entry. Germline-derived CDR1 and CDR2 are SNHLY and FYNNEI. Trimming cost V 2 bases and J 1 base, with 14 bases left between them. CDR3 length: 16 amino acids. This sample is part of a study of blood T cell repertoires in COVID-19. Only in-frame clones appear in the TCRdb table, and some are missing; sequencing was by immunoSEQ multiplex PCR. The table includes almost 350,000 clones, about 88% detected once.

This receptor was obtained from a woman aged 25 to 45 who had been exposed to COVID-19. Sample: PBMCs or T cells enriched from blood (not recorded which). The rearrangement joins TRBV2 to TRBJ1-1; tentative D call: TRBD1 (5 bases). CDR3 DNA sequence: TGTGCCAGCAGTGAACAAGGGGTAGGGTCGAACACTGAAGCTTTCTTT. Translating gives CASSEQGVGSNTEAFF. Together with reference TRBV2 and TRBJ1-1, the CDR3 gives the full variable domain: EPEVTQTPSHQVTQMGQEVILRCVPISNHLYFYWYRQILGQKVEFLVSFYNNEISEKSEIFDDQFSVERPDGSNFTLKIRSTKLEDSAMYFCASSEQGVGSNTEAFFGQGTRLTVV.